Listed here is a single TCR beta chain. Antigen: not known. The sample comes from a study of breast tumors, draining lymph nodes, adjacent tissues. Study conclusions and caveats: Tumor repertoires ranked between lymph nodes and nontumor tissue in diversity, with V and J gene preferences. Most tumor T cells seemingly derive from lymph node, then expand in tumor. Luminal-like breast cancer showed significantly higher tumor–nontumor repertoire similarity than basal-like. The lymph node origin of tumor T cells was framed as consistent with a hypothesis, not demonstrated.

The lymph nodes were axillary draining lymph nodes from breast cancer patients. TCRdb itself ran the multiplex PCR reads through MiXCR, one entry per CDR3 protein. The sample records approximately 230,000 distinct CDR3 sequences, about 34% being singletons. CDR1 MDHEN and CDR2 SYDVKM come from the germline V gene. The CDR3 covers 15 residues. The sequence came from a female donor with breast cancer. Some clones in this sample may be carry-over from other donors' samples. Sequenced material: axillary lymph node tissue. The chain links TRBV28 to TRBJ2-3, with 13 bases that match TRBD2. The DNA end lines up better with TRBJ2-5; the J call may be wrong. The CDR3 DNA reads as TGTGCCAGCACCTGGACTAGCGGGAGCGGAGAGACCCAGTACTTC. This sequence encodes CASTWTSGSGETQYF.